This paragraph reports one T cell receptor beta chain. The antigen remains unidentified. CDR1 is LGHNA and CDR2 is YSLEER in the germline V gene. The CDR3 runs to 15 residues. V gave up 0 bases and J gave up 2 bases, with 8 bases separating them. This sample is drawn from a study of T cells in Graves' hyperthyroidism and ophthalmopathy. The CDR3 regions of TCR beta were amplified from RNA transcripts. HTBI primers were employed in a first-round RT-PCR of the TCR CDR3. TCRdb reanalysed the multiplex PCR reads using MiXCR and keeps one entry per CDR3 protein. The sample shows more than 450,000 distinct CDR3 sequences, just under 20% of them seen only once. Overall study findings and caveats: Patients with ophthalmopathy were separated from those with stable hyperthyroidism by a 13 V-J model.

Sequenced material: blood. V gene TRBV4-3 combines with J gene TRBJ2-1; perhaps TRBD2 as D (5 bases). The clonotype originates from a man aged 40-50 years with Graves' ophthalmopathy. The CDR3 is CASSQEWRTYNEQFF. CDR3 nucleotides: TGCGCCAGCAGCCAAGAGTGGAGGACCTACAATGAGCAGTTCTTC.